A few counts support the clone carrying this T cell receptor beta chain. The data were taken from a study of patients and donors after allogeneic stem cell transplantation. TCRdb re-called the RT-PCR reads through MiXCR, storing one row per CDR3 protein. The sample comprises about 110,000 distinct CDR3 sequences, around 35% of which are singletons, and roughly 30% rests with the top ten. Germline V gene data show CDR1 as SNHLY and CDR2 as FYNNEI. The CDR3 sequence is 16 residues long. The V gene end was trimmed by 5 bases and the J gene end by 7 bases; junction bases not matched to a gene: 13. Sample: blood, either unsorted or a sorted T cell fraction (not recorded which). V is TRBV2 and J is TRBJ1-5; TRBD1 matches 8 bases. The sequence derives from a human donor who was either an allogeneic HSCT recipient or a stem cell or donor lymphocyte infusion donor (not recorded which). It is not recorded whose cells these are; they may come from a transplant donor. CDR3: CASSRDRRGVNQPQHF. As DNA, the CDR3 is TGTGCCAGCAGTAGGGACAGGCGGGGTGTAAACCAGCCCCAGCATTTT.